These 26 T cell receptor beta chains originate from one sample sequenced in a study of blood T cell repertoires in COVID-19 (dated by TCRdb to the early 2020s). The receptor library was made with the immunoSEQ multiplex PCR assay. TCRdb retrieved this table from immuneACCESS and kept in-frame rearrangements only. Not all clones are present; in checked studies, unresolved V genes account for under half, and no reason is known for the remainder. A total of 50,000 to 75,000 clones appear in this sample, around four fifths of them only once. Of the sample, around 14% is held by the ten largest clones. Sequencing was performed on peripheral blood. The receptors derive from a man in his 60s with COVID-19, enrolled during active disease.

V gene TRBV30 combines with J gene TRBJ1-2; D is unresolved. V was shortened by 4 bases and J by 3 bases, with 12 bases between the two germline ends. Looked up from germline, CDR1 is GTSNPN and CDR2 is SVGIG (reference sequence). The CDR3 totals 13 residues. The CDR3 here is CAWKAHLDYGYTF. CDR3 DNA sequence: TGTGCCTGGAAAGCCCACCTAGACTATGGCTACACCTTC.

This chain links TRBV11-2 with TRBJ2-3, with D tentatively TRBD1 (6 bases). Germline lookup yields CDR1 SGHAT and CDR2 FQNNGV. V lost 2 bases to trimming and J lost 5 bases, with 14 bases between them. The CDR3 covers 15 residues. The CDR3, as DNA: TGTGCCAGCAGCTTATTAGCAGGGGCCGGAGATACGCAGTATTTT. Translating gives CASSLLAGAGDTQYF.

The chain links TRBV5-1 to TRBJ1-2, with TRBD1 matching over 8 bases. Germline V gives CDR1 SGHRS, CDR2 YFSETQ. V shed 2 bases, J shed 5 bases, and the junction held 8 bases outside the gene matches. The CDR3 covers 15 residues. CDR3 region: CASSFDGQGDYGYTF. The CDR3 nucleotides read TGCGCCAGCAGCTTTGATGGACAGGGAGATTATGGCTACACCTTC.

The J gene is TRBJ1-2, the V gene TRBV29-1; D gene uncertain. Per germline, CDR1 SQVTM and CDR2 ANQGSEA. The CDR3 totals 11 residues. V shed 7 bases and J shed 5 bases, with 11 bases lying between them. For the CDR3, the DNA is TGCAGCGCCCGGACGGGGTATGGCTACACCTTC. It yields the protein CSARTGYGYTF. Full variable domain (remainder filled in from reference TRBV29-1 and TRBJ1-2): SAVISQKPSRDICQRGTSLTIQCQVDSQVTMMFWYRQQPGQSLTLIATANQGSEATYESGFVIDKFPISRPNLTFSTLTVSNMSPEDSSIYLCSARTGYGYTFGSGTRLTVV.

This clone was counted between two and nine times. The genes are TRBV19 and TRBJ2-1, with 9 bases matching TRBD2. This CDR3 has 14 amino acids. The ends lost 6 bases at V and 3 bases at J; junction bases unmatched: 3. Germline-derived CDR1 and CDR2 are LNHDA and SQIVND (reference sequence). The CDR3: CASSPSGIYNEQFF. CDR3 sequence (DNA): TGTGCCAGTAGCCCTAGCGGGATCTACAATGAGCAGTTCTTC.

This sequence joins TRBV27 and TRBJ1-5, with D unresolved. This CDR3 is 14 amino acids long. The V gene lost 3 bases and the J gene lost 3 bases, with 9 bases spanning the gap. CDR1 and CDR2 (germline): MNHEY, SMNVEV (reference sequence). The CDR3, as DNA: TGTGCCAGCAGTTTTTGGGGAGACAATCAGCCCCAGCATTTT. Translating gives CASSFWGDNQPQHF.

This chain connects TRBV28 to TRBJ2-5; 10 nucleotides align to TRBD1. Germline V gene data show CDR1 as MDHEN and CDR2 as SYDVKM. Trimming cost V 5 bases and J 5 bases; bases outside gene matches: 8. The CDR3 totals 15 residues. The CDR3 region is CASSASGTGDETQYF. For the CDR3, the DNA is TGTGCCAGCAGTGCCTCCGGGACAGGGGATGAGACCCAGTACTTC.

The V call is TRBV5-4, the J call TRBJ1-2, with a weak D call TRBD1 (5 bases). Trimming took 0 bases from V and 12 from J, leaving 12 bases between them. The V gene's germline CDR1 is SGHNT and CDR2 YYREEE (reference sequence). CDR3 length: 12 residues. CDR3 DNA sequence: TGTGCCAGCAGCTTGGAGGGGCGCGGGAACACCTTC. It specifies CASSLEGRGNTF.

This chain uses TRBV3-1 (or the pseudogene TRBV3-2) with TRBJ2-5; maybe TRBD2 (6 bases). Germline V CDR1 and CDR2: LGHDT, YNNKEL (reference sequence). The V end lost 1 base, the J end lost 5 bases, and 20 bases lay between the germline ends. This CDR3 comprises 17 residues. The CDR3 region is CASSQGGSRSGGETQYF. In DNA form, the CDR3 reads TGTGCCAGCAGCCAAGGAGGTAGTAGGAGTGGAGGGGAGACCCAGTACTTC.

This sequence joins TRBV5-1 and TRBJ1-5; D is undetermined. Trimming removed 2 bases at V and 6 bases at J, with 9 bases between. CDR1 SGHRS and CDR2 YFSETQ come from the germline V gene. The CDR3 has 13 residues. The CDR3 here is CASSLDTGQPQHF. CDR3 DNA sequence: TGCGCCAGCAGCTTAGATACGGGTCAGCCCCAGCATTTT.

Only one count was recorded for this clone. The V call is TRBV4-1, the J call TRBJ2-1, with 11 bases identical to TRBD1. This CDR3 has 15 amino acids. Germline-derived CDR1 and CDR2 are MGHRA and YSYEKL. J was trimmed by 8 bases and V by 3 bases; bases with no gene match: 6. This CDR3 reads CASSQGQGVIDEQFF. DNA of the CDR3: TGCGCCAGCAGCCAGGGACAGGGGGTAATTGATGAGCAGTTCTTC.

The CDR3 bases are TGCGCCAGCAGCGGAGAGGGGGCCCAGTACTTC. Encoded protein: CASSGEGAQYF. The rearrangement uses TRBV5-1 and TRBJ2-5; possibly TRBD1 for D (6 bases). Germline V gene data show CDR1 as SGHRS and CDR2 as YFSETQ. V was shortened by 4 bases and J by 9 bases, with 10 bases between the two germline ends. The CDR3 is 11 amino acids.

This clone showed up just a few times. The genes are TRBV2 and TRBJ1-1, with 7 bases aligning to TRBD1. The CDR3 spans 14 residues. The V and J ends lost 8 bases and 0 bases, in that order; junction bases with no gene match: 6. Germline V lookup: CDR1 SNHLY, CDR2 FYNNEI. In nucleotides, the CDR3 is TGTGCCAGCCAGGGCAGGGGGATGAACACTGAAGCTTTCTTT. Translating gives CASQGRGMNTEAFF.

The V gene is TRBV6-5, the J gene TRBJ2-1; tentatively, D is TRBD1 (6 bases). Trimming removed 4 bases from V and 8 bases from J, with 15 bases in between. The germline V gene encodes CDR1 MNHEY and CDR2 SVGAGI. CDR3 size: 14 residues. The CDR3 sequence is CASSSSRGGDEQFF. In nucleotides, the CDR3 is TGTGCCAGCAGTTCGAGCAGGGGTGGCGATGAGCAGTTCTTC.

The rearrangement links TRBV5-4 to TRBJ2-7; no clear D. The V end lost 0 bases, the J end lost 7 bases, and 5 bases lay between the germline ends. This CDR3 spans 11 amino acids. Per germline, CDR1 SGHNT and CDR2 YYREEE (reference sequence). The CDR3 sequence is CASSLASEQYF. CDR3 nucleotide sequence: TGTGCCAGCAGCTTGGCTTCTGAGCAGTACTTC.

The table lists this clone with a few counts. CDR3 residues: CASGDGGNSPLHF. CDR3 sequence (DNA): TGTGCCAGCGGGGACGGGGGGAATTCACCCCTCCACTTT. The chain employs TRBV2 and TRBJ1-6, with TRBD1 as a possible D gene (5 bases). Germline assignment: CDR1 SNHLY and CDR2 FYNNEI. With 8 bases removed from V and 7 bases from J, the gap between germline ends came to 12 bases. The CDR3 has 13 amino acids.

This chain uses TRBV18 with TRBJ1-2; TRBD1 matches at 12 bases. Trimming at V came to 8 bases and at J to 3 bases, leaving 7 bases not matched to a gene. This CDR3 has 15 amino acids. Germline V lookup: CDR1 KGHSH, CDR2 LQKENI. The CDR3 is CASGGQGAPDYGYTF. CDR3 bases: TGTGCCAGCGGGGGACAGGGGGCGCCGGACTATGGCTACACCTTC.

The chain has TRBV19 and TRBJ2-1, with 10 bases aligning to TRBD1. With V trimmed by 6 bases and J by 4 bases, 9 bases remained unmatched. The CDR3 sequence is 16 residues long. Germline values: CDR1 LNHDA, CDR2 SQIVND (reference sequence). In DNA, the CDR3 is TGTGCCAGTAGCCGAGGGACAGGGGAATGGTACAATGAGCAGTTCTTC. Translated, it gives CASSRGTGEWYNEQFF. Together with reference TRBV19 and TRBJ2-1, the CDR3 gives the full variable domain: DGGITQSPKYLFRKEGQNVTLSCEQNLNHDAMYWYRQDPGQGLRLIYYSQIVNDFQKGDIAEGYSVSREKKESFPLTVTSAQKNPTAFYLCASSRGTGEWYNEQFFGPGTRLTVL.

This chain connects TRBV15 to TRBJ1-2, with 9 nucleotides matching TRBD1. Losses at the gene ends were 5 bases for V and 6 bases for J; bases not matched to a gene: 4. The CDR3 has 13 residues. Germline loops: CDR1 LNHNV, CDR2 YYDKDF (reference sequence). CDR3: CATSRTGADGYTF. Here the CDR3 DNA reads TGTGCCACCAGCCGGACAGGGGCGGATGGCTACACCTTC.

For the CDR3, the DNA is TGTGCCAGCAGCCGCCCGGGACTAGCTGAAGAGCAGTACTTC. Translating gives CASSRPGLAEEQYF. V and J are TRBV3-1 (or the pseudogene TRBV3-2) and TRBJ2-7; TRBD2 aligns across 9 bases. Trimming at V came to 4 bases and at J to 7 bases, leaving 8 bases not matched to a gene. The CDR3 is made up of 14 amino acids. Germline loops: CDR1 LGHDT, CDR2 YNNKEL (reference sequence).

J is TRBJ2-5 and V is TRBV11-2, with D hard to call. V lost 4 bases to trimming and J lost 5 bases, with 5 bases between them. Germline assignment: CDR1 SGHAT and CDR2 FQNNGV. This CDR3 region has 11 residues. For the CDR3, the DNA is TGTGCCAGCAGCTGGCAGGAGACCCAGTACTTC. Amino acid sequence: CASSWQETQYF.

The chain carries TRBV10-3 and TRBJ2-3; TRBD1 matches at 9 bases. This CDR3 spans 15 amino acids. Germline V CDR1 and CDR2: ENHRY, SYGVKD. V lost 7 bases, J lost 0 bases, and 5 bases stayed unmatched. The CDR3 nucleotides read TGTGCCATCACCACCGGACAGGGGAGCACAGATACGCAGTATTTT. This gives the protein CAITTGQGSTDTQYF.

V is TRBV5-5 and J is TRBJ1-2; D is uncertain. The germline V and J ends were trimmed by 1 base and 2 bases, with 6 bases remaining between them. The germline V gene has CDR1 SGHKS and CDR2 YYEKEE (reference sequence). This CDR3 comprises 13 residues. Written as DNA, the CDR3 is TGTGCCAGCAGCTTGAGCGGGAACTATGGCTACACCTTC. Translating gives CASSLSGNYGYTF. The full variable domain, its missing parts supplied by reference TRBV5-5 and TRBJ1-2, is DAGVTQSPTHLIKTRGQQVTLRCSPISGHKSVSWYQQVLGQGPQFIFQYYEKEERGRGNFPDRFSARQFPNYSSELNVNALLLGDSALYLCASSLSGNYGYTFGSGTRLTVV.

The chain carries TRBV5-5 and TRBJ1-6; TRBD1 matches at 8 bases. The germline CDR1 and CDR2 sequences are SGHKS and YYEKEE (reference sequence). The V and J ends lost 4 bases and 7 bases, in that order; junction bases with no gene match: 4. This CDR3 has 14 residues. The CDR3 loop is CASSQDRDNSPLHF. The CDR3 coding sequence is TGTGCCAGCAGCCAGGACAGGGACAATTCACCCCTCCACTTT.

The CDR3 protein is CASSQRGLSTGELFF. In DNA, the CDR3 is TGCGCCAGCAGCCAGAGGGGGCTGAGCACCGGGGAGCTGTTTTTT. This chain joins TRBV4-1 and TRBJ2-2, with 7 bases aligning to TRBD1. Trimming took 3 bases from V and 4 from J; bases not matched to a gene: 5. Germline V gives CDR1 MGHRA, CDR2 YSYEKL. The CDR3 spans 15 residues.

The chain is built from TRBV10-2 and TRBJ2-1; possible D gene TRBD2, 6 bases. The germline V gene has CDR1 WSHSY and CDR2 SAAADI. V lost 3 bases and J lost 0, with 15 bases in between. The CDR3 runs to 17 residues. The CDR3 here is CASSDSRRDSSYNEQFF. The CDR3 region has the DNA TGCGCCAGCAGTGACTCTCGGAGGGATAGCTCCTACAATGAGCAGTTCTTC.